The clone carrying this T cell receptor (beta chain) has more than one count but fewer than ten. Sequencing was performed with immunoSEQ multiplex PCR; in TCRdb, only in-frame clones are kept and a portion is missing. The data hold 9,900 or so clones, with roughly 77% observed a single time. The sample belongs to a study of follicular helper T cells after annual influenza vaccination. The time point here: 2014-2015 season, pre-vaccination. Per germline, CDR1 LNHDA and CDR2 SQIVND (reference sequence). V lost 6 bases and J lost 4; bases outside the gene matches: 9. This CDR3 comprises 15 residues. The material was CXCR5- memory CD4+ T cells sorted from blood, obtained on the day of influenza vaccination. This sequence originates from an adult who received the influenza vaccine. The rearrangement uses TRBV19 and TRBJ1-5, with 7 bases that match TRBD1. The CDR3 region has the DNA TGTGCCAGTAGCCTGGGGGACAGTGGAAATCAGCCCCAGCATTTT. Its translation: CASSLGDSGNQPQHF.